Presented here are 23 T cell receptor beta chains from one specimen sequenced in a study of blood T cells in healthy people across ages. For the second PCR, which ran for roughly 7 to 11 cycles, a sample-barcoded 5' primer and a J-beta primer mix were used. TCRdb analysed the 5' RACE reads with MiXCR anew, one entry per CDR3 protein. The table has about 800,000 distinct CDR3 sequences, roughly 25% seen once. Separately, the same data were catalogued under a study of T cells of mothers and their children.

Sequences were obtained from blood. These receptors were taken from a boy between 5 and 17 years old in good health.

In its sample, this clonotype was seen a few times. The CDR3 region is CAISAWQGGDTGELFF. The CDR3 region has the DNA TGTGCCATCAGTGCCTGGCAGGGGGGCGACACCGGGGAGCTGTTTTTT. This chain uses TRBV10-3 with TRBJ2-2, with D possibly being TRBD1 (7 bases). V was pared by 4 bases and J by 3 bases, with 15 bases between. Germline V gene data show CDR1 as ENHRY and CDR2 as SYGVKD. The CDR3 extends over 16 amino acids.

As concerns this clonotype: Without the conserved terminal phenylalanine or tryptophan, this CDR3 likely stems from a read error. The J gene is TRBJ1-4, the V gene TRBV7-9, with D maybe TRBD1 (5 bases). Germline CDR1 is SEHNR and CDR2 is FQNEAQ (reference sequence). Deletions cut 5 bases from V and 7 bases from J, with 20 bases between. The CDR3 totals 16 residues. CDR3 DNA: TGTGCCAGCAGCCCCCAGGGAGGCGGTTGGGGTGAAAAACTGTTTTCT. Translating it yields CASSPQGGGWGEKLFS.

The rearrangement joins TRBV7-2 to TRBJ2-5, with D perhaps matching TRBD1 (6 bases). The CDR3 has 15 amino acids. Deletions cut 5 bases from V and 1 base from J, with 14 bases between. Germline V gene data show CDR1 as SGHTA and CDR2 as FQGNSA. DNA of the CDR3: TGTGCCAGCAGCCGACAGGTCAGAGGCCAAGAGACCCAGTACTTC. The encoded protein is CASSRQVRGQETQYF.

The gene calls are TRBV29-1 and TRBJ2-5, with D possibly matching TRBD2 (7 bases). This CDR3 is 16 amino acids long. Between the trimmed V and J ends, which lost 3 bases and 4 bases, there was a span of 21 bases. The germline V gene encodes CDR1 SQVTM and CDR2 ANQGSEA. CDR3 DNA: TGCAGCGTTGATTTCCCGGGGGGCCCGGTGGTAGAGACCCAGTACTTC. It yields the protein CSVDFPGGPVVETQYF.

V is TRBV25-1 and J is TRBJ2-3; D is unresolved. This CDR3 has 11 residues. Germline lookup yields CDR1 MGHDK and CDR2 SYGVNS. V gave up 7 bases and J gave up 2 bases, with 4 bases separating them. The CDR3 protein is CASMVTDTQYF. CDR3 nucleotide sequence: TGTGCCAGCATGGTCACAGATACGCAGTATTTT.

This clonotype was observed a few times. V and J are TRBV5-1 and TRBJ1-4, with 10 positions matching TRBD1. This CDR3 spans 14 amino acids. With V trimmed by 2 bases and J by 6 bases, 1 base remained unmatched. CDR1 is SGHRS and CDR2 is YFSETQ in the germline V gene. CDR3 sequence (DNA): TGCGCCAGCAGCTTTGGGACAGGGGATGAAAAACTGTTTTTT. It is translated as CASSFGTGDEKLFF.

V usage is TRBV2 and J usage is TRBJ2-7, with no clear D. This CDR3 spans 14 amino acids. Per the germline V gene, CDR1 is SNHLY and CDR2 is FYNNEI. V was shortened by 0 bases and J by 2 bases, with 8 bases between the two germline ends. CDR3 in DNA: TGTGCCAGCAGTGAAGCGGGTCCTGCCTACGAGCAGTACTTC. Translated: CASSEAGPAYEQYF.

This rearrangement joins TRBV29-1 to TRBJ1-2; D call uncertain. Germline CDR1 is SQVTM and CDR2 is ANQGSEA. Trimming left V 2 bases short and J 7 bases short, with 11 bases between. CDR3 size: 12 residues. CDR3 region: CSVEPLSGGYTF. CDR3 sequence (DNA): TGCAGCGTTGAACCTTTGTCGGGTGGCTACACCTTC.

This clonotype was seen only a few times. This chain uses TRBV7-2 with TRBJ2-1, with D possibly being TRBD1 (5 bases). The DNA end is more similar to TRBJ2-5, so the J call may be wrong. The CDR3 is 14 residues long. Germline CDR1 and CDR2: SGHTA and FQGNSA. CDR3 in amino acids: CASSLDRGKLTQYF. The CDR3, as DNA: TGTGCCAGCAGCTTAGATAGGGGAAAATTGACCCAGTACTTC.

The chain has TRBV20-1 and TRBJ2-5, with 12 positions matching TRBD2. CDR3 size: 16 residues. The germline CDR1 and CDR2 sequences are DFQATT and SNEGSKA (reference sequence). The V segment lost 4 bases and the J segment 5 bases; nucleotides outside the gene matches: 11. CDR3 residues: CSATYPSGGAGETQYF. The DNA for the CDR3 is TGCAGTGCTACCTATCCTAGCGGGGGGGCCGGGGAGACCCAGTACTTC.

This clonotype has only a few counts. The chain combines TRBV5-1 with TRBJ1-4; no firm D call. CDR3 length: 15 residues. Trimming removed 0 bases from V and 3 bases from J, with 9 bases in between. The germline CDR1 and CDR2 sequences are SGHRS and YFSETQ. The CDR3 nucleotides read TGCGCCAGCAGCTTGGAAGGCAGCTCTAATGAAAAACTGTTTTTT. The encoded protein is CASSLEGSSNEKLFF. The entire variable domain, with the rest obtained from reference TRBV5-1 and TRBJ1-4, is as follows: KAGVTQTPRYLIKTRGQQVTLSCSPISGHRSVSWYQQTPGQGLQFLFEYFSETQRNKGNFPGRFSGRQFSNSRSEMNVSTLELGDSALYLCASSLEGSSNEKLFFGSGTQLSVL.

This clonotype was recorded a few times. This chain connects TRBV6-2 or TRBV6-3 to TRBJ1-2, with D maybe TRBD1 (5 bases). Germline loops: CDR1 MNHEY, CDR2 SVGEGT. The CDR3 runs to 13 residues. V was shortened by 7 bases and J by 10 bases, with 19 bases between the two germline ends. The CDR3 region has the DNA TGTGCCAGCAACCAAGCAACAAATGGGGCCTACACCTTC. Protein: CASNQATNGAYTF.

The chain has TRBV20-1 and TRBJ2-1; 7 bases match TRBD2. V lost 5 bases to trimming and J lost 10 bases; unmatched junction nucleotides: 8. Germline CDR1 reads DFQATT; CDR2 reads SNEGSKA (reference sequence). The CDR3 is 12 residues long. CDR3 residues: CSASTSDWEQFF. The CDR3 coding sequence is TGCAGTGCTTCCACTAGCGATTGGGAGCAGTTCTTC.

This clonotype came up a few times. The rearrangement joins TRBV27 to TRBJ1-1; no definite D call. The CDR3 covers 14 residues. Trimming left V 3 bases short and J 5 bases short, with 13 bases between. CDR1 is MNHEY and CDR2 is SMNVEV in the germline V gene (reference sequence). The DNA of the CDR3 is TGTGCCAGCAGTTTTGTAGGCAGTCGGACTGAAGCTTTCTTT. Translated: CASSFVGSRTEAFF.

This chain joins TRBV7-2 and TRBJ1-4, with D tentatively TRBD1 (5 bases). V lost 1 base, J lost 1 base, and 7 bases lay in between. The CDR3 extends over 15 amino acids. Germline assignment: CDR1 SGHTA and CDR2 FQGNSA. As DNA, the CDR3 is TGTGCCAGCAGCTTAGGACAGAAAACTAATGAAAAACTGTTTTTT. As protein: CASSLGQKTNEKLFF.

The chain combines TRBV4-3 with TRBJ2-7, with a weak D call TRBD2 (7 bases). Trimming took 0 bases from V and 0 from J, leaving 12 bases between them. CDR1 is LGHNA, CDR2 YSLEER, per germline. The CDR3 totals 16 residues. The CDR3 reads CASSQDRGAVSYEQYF. The CDR3 DNA is TGCGCCAGCAGCCAAGATCGGGGGGCCGTCTCCTACGAGCAGTACTTC.

V usage is TRBV19 and J usage is TRBJ2-1; 10 nucleotides line up with TRBD2. The CDR3 is 15 residues long. Trimming took 6 bases from V and 6 from J; bases not matched to a gene: 8. Looked up from germline, CDR1 is LNHDA and CDR2 is SQIVND (reference sequence). CDR3 protein: CASSPLAGPLNEQFF. The CDR3, as DNA: TGTGCCAGTAGCCCACTAGCGGGACCACTCAATGAGCAGTTCTTC.

This clonotype occurred a few times. The V gene is TRBV2, the J gene TRBJ2-5, with a possible D match to TRBD2 (5 bases). The J call may be faulty, since TRBJ2-1 better matches the DNA end. This CDR3 region has 13 residues. Germline V gene lookup returns CDR1 SNHLY and CDR2 FYNNEI. The CDR3 reads CASSYGMYNEQFF. The CDR3 region has the DNA TGTGCCAGCAGTTACGGGATGTACAATGAGCAGTTCTTC.

The genes are TRBV28 and TRBJ2-7; 8 nucleotides match TRBD1. CDR3 length equals 14 residues. V was pared by 4 bases and J by 6 bases, with 8 bases of the junction left unmatched. Germline CDR1 and CDR2: MDHEN and SYDVKM. In nucleotides, the CDR3 is TGTGCCAGCAGTTGGCTAGGACAGGGCGTCGAGCAGTACTTC. This translates into CASSWLGQGVEQYF.

This chain joins TRBV6-5 and TRBJ1-2; 12 bases match TRBD1. Losses at the gene ends were 6 bases for V and 6 bases for J; bases not matched to a gene: 5. CDR1 is MNHEY and CDR2 is SVGAGI in the germline V gene. There are 14 residues in the CDR3. As DNA, the CDR3 is TGTGCCAGCAGGGGGACAGGGGGCATGGATGGCTACACCTTC. It is translated as CASRGTGGMDGYTF.

A word on this clonotype: Since a much larger clone is just one base distant, this may be a read error. V and J are TRBV20-1 and TRBJ2-1; D tentatively reads TRBD1 or TRBD2 (5 bases each). Per germline, CDR1 DFQATT and CDR2 SNEGSKA (reference sequence). The CDR3 covers 12 residues. The CDR3 reads CRASRDRNEQFF. In DNA form, the CDR3 reads TGCAGGGCTAGCCGGGACCGCAATGAGCAGTTCTTC.

This clonotype has just a few counts. V and J are TRBV29-1 and TRBJ1-2, with D uncertain. This CDR3 comprises 12 residues. Germline values: CDR1 SQVTM, CDR2 ANQGSEA. The germline V and J ends were trimmed by 0 bases and 8 bases, with 10 bases remaining between them. The CDR3 DNA reads as TGCAGCGTTGAAGATGTGGGCAGCGGCTACACCTTC. It codes for CSVEDVGSGYTF.

CDR3 sequence: CASSLGAGLALVREQYF. The CDR3 nucleotides read TGTGCCAGCAGCTTAGGCGCGGGGCTAGCCTTGGTTCGGGAGCAGTACTTC. The chain combines TRBV7-9 with TRBJ2-7; possible D gene TRBD2, 6 bases. From germline, CDR1 is SEHNR and CDR2 FQNEAQ (reference sequence). This CDR3 region has 17 residues. The V end lost 1 base, the J end lost 7 bases, and 23 bases lay between the germline ends.